The rows below give T cell receptor beta chains drawn from one sample of a study of CD8+CD57+ T cells in acquired aplastic anemia. MiXCR, run by TCRdb on the reads, gives a single entry per CDR3 protein. This table has roughly 160,000 distinct CDR3 sequences, around 60% appearing once. The sample comprised sorted CD4+, CD8+, or CD8+CD57+ T cells (not recorded which) from PBMCs. The source of these receptors is a human donor in good health. Both conserved end residues are trimmed from each CDR3.

J,V,CDR3
TRBJ2-7,TRBV11-3,ASSLEESHEQY
TRBJ2-3,TRBV11-3,ASSLEYGDTQY
TRBJ2-7,TRBV7-9,ASSLESTYEQY
TRBJ2-7,TRBV29-1,SVDRGLNEQY
TRBJ2-7,TRBV18,ASSEVDWGSYEQY
TRBJ2-7,TRBV24-1,ATSTTGAPLEQY
TRBJ2-7,TRBV10-2,ACSESLPDYEQY
TRBJ1-5,TRBV29-1,SVSQELNQPQH
TRBJ2-5,TRBV2,ASSEGAGGLRETQH
TRBJ1-2,TRBV6-2/TRBV6-3,ASSYDGEFGGYT
TRBJ2-3,TRBV24-1,ATSDSGRGSDTQY
TRBJ2-3,TRBV7-8,ASSLGDRTDTQY
TRBJ2-7,TRBV11-2,ASSWAGGSYEQY
TRBJ1-6,TRBV5-8,ASSSQALGGSPLH
TRBJ2-7,TRBV25-1,ASSAQGRAYEQY
TRBJ1-6,TRBV5-1,ASSGGQVGNYNSPLH
TRBJ2-1,TRBV14,ASRQTARPYNEQF
TRBJ2-2,TRBV20-1,SASRGVNTGELF
TRBJ2-1,TRBV19,ASSLAGVGEQF
TRBJ2-7,TRBV6-5,ASTPGTTGGEQY
TRBJ2-5,TRBV2,ASEARWGETQY
TRBJ2-7,TRBV29-1,SVDGLAGTYEQY
TRBJ2-3,TRBV9,ASSGGRGDTDTQY
TRBJ1-1,TRBV14,ASNKEGSHTEAF
TRBJ2-5,TRBV20-1,SVRGTVQETQY
TRBJ1-6,TRBV5-1,ASSLVSGGYSPLH
TRBJ1-1,TRBV11-2,ASSLEPTGWAEAF
TRBJ2-1,TRBV20-1,SSSRVGPYNEQF
TRBJ1-2,TRBV29-1,SAPTEGGYT
TRBJ2-1,TRBV7-2,ASSLGASGSNEQF
TRBJ1-2,TRBV6-2/TRBV6-3,ASTDDETLYGYT
TRBJ2-3,TRBV5-1,ASSLASGSNEQY
TRBJ2-5,TRBV7-6,ASSLWGGTQETQY
TRBJ1-1,TRBV6-1,ASSQDTNTEAF
TRBJ2-1,TRBV24-1,ATSGVRREMGDEQF
TRBJ2-3,TRBV7-3,ASSPRGENTQY
TRBJ2-3,TRBV2,ASVEGVVITDTQY
TRBJ1-6,TRBV20-1,SASSGSLSSPLH
TRBJ2-7,TRBV5-1,ASSLNRNTDEQY
TRBJ2-7,TRBV7-3,ASSLSQGDEQY
TRBJ2-1,TRBV14,ASSQGIQQF
TRBJ2-7,TRBV5-1,ASSLVGVTSYEQY
TRBJ2-7,TRBV24-1,ATSETGTGLGQY
TRBJ1-5,TRBV2,ASSEEGLQLGGQPQH